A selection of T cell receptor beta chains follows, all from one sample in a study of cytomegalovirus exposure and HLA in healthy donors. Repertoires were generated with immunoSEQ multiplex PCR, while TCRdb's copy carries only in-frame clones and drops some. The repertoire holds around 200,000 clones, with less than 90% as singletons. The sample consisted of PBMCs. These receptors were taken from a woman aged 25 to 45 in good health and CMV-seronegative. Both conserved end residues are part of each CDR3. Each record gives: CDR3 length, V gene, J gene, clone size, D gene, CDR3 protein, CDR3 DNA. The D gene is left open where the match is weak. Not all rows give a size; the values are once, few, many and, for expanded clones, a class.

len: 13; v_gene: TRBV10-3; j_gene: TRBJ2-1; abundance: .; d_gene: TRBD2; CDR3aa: CASSGGGSNEQFF; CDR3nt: TGTGCCAGTAGCGGGGGGGGCTCCAATGAGCAGTTCTTC
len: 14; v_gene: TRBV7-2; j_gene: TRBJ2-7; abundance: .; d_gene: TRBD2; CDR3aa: CASSTASGSYEQYF; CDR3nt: TGTGCCAGCAGCACAGCTAGCGGCTCCTACGAGCAGTACTTC
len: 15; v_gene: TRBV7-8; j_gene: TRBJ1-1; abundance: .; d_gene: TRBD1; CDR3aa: CASSLIRTGETEAFF; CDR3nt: TGTGCCAGCAGCTTAATTAGGACAGGGGAAACTGAAGCTTTCTTT
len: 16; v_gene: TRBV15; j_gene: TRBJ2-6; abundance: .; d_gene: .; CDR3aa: CATSAYGNSGANVLTF; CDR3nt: TGTGCCACCAGCGCTTACGGGAACTCTGGGGCCAACGTCCTGACTTTC
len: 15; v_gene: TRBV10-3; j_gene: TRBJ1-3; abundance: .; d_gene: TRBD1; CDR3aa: CAIRPGRDSGNTIYF; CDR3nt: TGTGCCATCAGGCCTGGCAGGGACAGTGGAAACACCATATATTTT
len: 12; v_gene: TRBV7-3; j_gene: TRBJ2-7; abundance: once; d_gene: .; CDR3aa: CASSPTGGEQYF; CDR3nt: TGTGCCAGCAGCCCGACAGGCGGCGAGCAGTACTTC
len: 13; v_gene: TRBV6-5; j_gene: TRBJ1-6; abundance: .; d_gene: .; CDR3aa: CASSDGARSPLHF; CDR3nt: TGTGCCAGCAGTGACGGCGCTAGGTCACCCCTCCACTTT
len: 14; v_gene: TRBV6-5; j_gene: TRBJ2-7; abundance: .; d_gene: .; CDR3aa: CATRGGGGAYEQYF; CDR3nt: TGTGCCACCAGAGGAGGAGGGGGCGCCTACGAGCAGTACTTC
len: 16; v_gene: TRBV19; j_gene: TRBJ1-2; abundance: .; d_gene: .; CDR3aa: CASSTQTANPRHGYTF; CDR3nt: TGTGCCAGTAGTACCCAGACAGCGAACCCCCGCCATGGCTACACCTTC
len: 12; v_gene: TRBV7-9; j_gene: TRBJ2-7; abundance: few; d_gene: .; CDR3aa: CASSPQGNEQYF; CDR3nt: TGTGCCAGCAGCCCCCAGGGAAACGAGCAGTACTTC
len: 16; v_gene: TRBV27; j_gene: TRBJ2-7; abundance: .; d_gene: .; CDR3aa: CASSSPSGRGTYGQYF; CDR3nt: TGTGCCAGCAGTTCCCCCTCCGGCAGGGGTACGTATGGGCAGTACTTC